This T cell receptor beta chain was captured in a study of blood T cell repertoires in COVID-19. Across the study: PBMCs, B-cell-depleted T cells, or T cells were the source of the cDNA or gDNA that made up the material.

Germline trimming cut 5 bases from V and 5 bases from J; bases unmatched to any gene: 8. Germline assignment: CDR1 SGHTA and CDR2 FQGNSA. This CDR3 comprises 15 residues. TCRdb's table, derived via immunoSEQ multiplex PCR, lists solely in-frame clones and lacks some. The table shows over 200,000 clones, with around 85% occurring only once. The source is a man in his forties with acute or convalescent COVID-19. Sequencing was done on a sample of peripheral blood. The J gene is TRBJ1-5, the V gene TRBV7-2; 8 nucleotides align to TRBD1. Written as DNA, the CDR3 is TGTGCCAGCAGCCCAAGGACAGGGATGGATCAGCCCCAGCATTTT. This translates into CASSPRTGMDQPQHF.